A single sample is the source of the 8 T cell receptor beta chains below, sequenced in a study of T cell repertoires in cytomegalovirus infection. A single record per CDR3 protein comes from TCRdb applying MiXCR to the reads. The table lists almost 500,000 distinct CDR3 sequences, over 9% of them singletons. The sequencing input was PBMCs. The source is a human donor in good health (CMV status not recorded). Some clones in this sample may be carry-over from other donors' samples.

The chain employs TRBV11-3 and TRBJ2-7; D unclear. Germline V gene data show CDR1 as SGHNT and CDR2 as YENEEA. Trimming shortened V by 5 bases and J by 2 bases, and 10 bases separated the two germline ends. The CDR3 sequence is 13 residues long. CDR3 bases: TGTGCCAGCAGCGCCCCAGGAGCCTACGAGCAGTACTTC. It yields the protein CASSAPGAYEQYF. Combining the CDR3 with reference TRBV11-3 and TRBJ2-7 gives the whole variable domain EAGVVQSPRYKIIEKKQPVAFWCNPISGHNTLYWYLQNLGQGPELLIRYENEEAVDDSQLPKDRFSAERLKGVDSTLKIQPAELGDSAVYLCASSAPGAYEQYFGPGTRLTVT.

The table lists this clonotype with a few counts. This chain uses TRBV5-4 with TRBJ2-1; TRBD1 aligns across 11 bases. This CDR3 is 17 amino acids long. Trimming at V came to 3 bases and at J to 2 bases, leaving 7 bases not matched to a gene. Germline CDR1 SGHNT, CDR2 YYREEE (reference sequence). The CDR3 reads CASSSHRDRGTYNEQFF. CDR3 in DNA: TGTGCCAGCAGCTCGCATAGGGACAGGGGGACCTACAATGAGCAGTTCTTC.

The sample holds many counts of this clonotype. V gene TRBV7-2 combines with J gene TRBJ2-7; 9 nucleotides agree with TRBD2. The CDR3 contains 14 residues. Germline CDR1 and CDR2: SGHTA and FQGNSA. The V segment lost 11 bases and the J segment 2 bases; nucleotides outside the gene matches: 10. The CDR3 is CASQASGIAYEQYF. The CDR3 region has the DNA TGTGCCTCCCAGGCTAGCGGGATAGCCTACGAGCAGTACTTC. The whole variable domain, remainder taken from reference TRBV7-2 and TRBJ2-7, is GAGVSQSPSNKVTEKGKDVELRCDPISGHTALYWYRQSLGQGLEFLIYFQGNSAPDKSGLPSDRFSAERTGGSVSTLTIQRTQQEDSAVYLCASQASGIAYEQYFGPGTRLTVT.

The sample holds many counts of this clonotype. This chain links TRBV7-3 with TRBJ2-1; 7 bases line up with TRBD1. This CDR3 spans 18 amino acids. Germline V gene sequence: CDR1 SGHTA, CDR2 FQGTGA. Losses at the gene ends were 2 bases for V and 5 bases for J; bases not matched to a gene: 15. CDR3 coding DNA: TGTGCCAGCAGCTTATCCCCGACAGGGCTTCTTCGGGACAATGAGCAGTTCTTC. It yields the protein CASSLSPTGLLRDNEQFF. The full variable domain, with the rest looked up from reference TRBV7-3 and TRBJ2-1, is GAGVSQTPSNKVTEKGKYVELRCDPISGHTALYWYRQSLGQGPEFLIYFQGTGAADDSGLPNDRFFAVRPEGSVSTLKIQRTERGDSAVYLCASSLSPTGLLRDNEQFFGPGTRLTVL.

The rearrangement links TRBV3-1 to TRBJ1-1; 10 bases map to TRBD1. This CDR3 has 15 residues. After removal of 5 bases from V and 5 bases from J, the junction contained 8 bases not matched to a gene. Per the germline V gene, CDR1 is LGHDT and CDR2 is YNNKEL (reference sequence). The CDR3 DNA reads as TGTGCCAGCAGCACAAAGACAGGGGGCTTAACTGAAGCTTTCTTT. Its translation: CASSTKTGGLTEAFF.

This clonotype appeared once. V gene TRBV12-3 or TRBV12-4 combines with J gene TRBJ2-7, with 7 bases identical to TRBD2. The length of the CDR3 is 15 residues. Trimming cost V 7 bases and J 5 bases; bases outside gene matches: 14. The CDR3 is CASTQFAGVLNEQYF. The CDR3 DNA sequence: TGTGCCAGCACCCAATTTGCGGGAGTCCTGAACGAGCAGTACTTC.

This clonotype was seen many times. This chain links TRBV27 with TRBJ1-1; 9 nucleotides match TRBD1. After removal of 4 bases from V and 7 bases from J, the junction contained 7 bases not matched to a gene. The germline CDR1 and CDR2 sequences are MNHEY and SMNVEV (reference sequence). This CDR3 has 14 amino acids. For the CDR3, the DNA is TGTGCCAGCAGTTACAACAGGGGGCGAGGTGAAGCTTTCTTT. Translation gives CASSYNRGRGEAFF.

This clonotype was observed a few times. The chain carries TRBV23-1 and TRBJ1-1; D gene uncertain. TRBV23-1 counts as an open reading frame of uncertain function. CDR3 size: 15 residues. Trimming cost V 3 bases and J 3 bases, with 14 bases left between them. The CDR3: CASSHRPPWDTEAFF. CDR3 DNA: TGCGCCAGCAGTCATCGACCCCCCTGGGACACTGAAGCTTTCTTT.